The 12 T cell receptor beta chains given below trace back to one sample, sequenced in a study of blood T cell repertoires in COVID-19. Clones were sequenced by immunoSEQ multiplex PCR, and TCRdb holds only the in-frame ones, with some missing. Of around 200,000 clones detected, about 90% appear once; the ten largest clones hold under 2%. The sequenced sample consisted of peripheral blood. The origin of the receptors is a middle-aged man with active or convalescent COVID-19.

The CDR3 DNA is TGTGCCAGCAGCTCAACCACAGCAGATACGCAGTATTTT. Protein sequence: CASSSTTADTQYF. V gene TRBV7-3 combines with J gene TRBJ2-3; D is undetermined. V dropped 4 bases and J dropped 4 bases, with 9 bases sitting between them. Germline assignment: CDR1 SGHTA and CDR2 FQGTGA. The CDR3 consists of 13 residues.

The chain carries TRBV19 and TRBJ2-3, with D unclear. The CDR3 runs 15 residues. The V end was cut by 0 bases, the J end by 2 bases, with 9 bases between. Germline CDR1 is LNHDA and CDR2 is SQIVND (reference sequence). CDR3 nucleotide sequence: TGTGCCAGTAGTATAGAGGGCACAGCCACAGATACGCAGTATTTT. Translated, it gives CASSIEGTATDTQYF.

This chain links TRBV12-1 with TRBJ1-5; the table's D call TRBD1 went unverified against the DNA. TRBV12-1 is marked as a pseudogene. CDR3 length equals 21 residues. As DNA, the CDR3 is TGTGCCAGCAGCTTTGACAGGGATCCACAGACAATAAAGATTGTTTTTCAGCCCCAGCATTTT. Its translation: CASSFDRDPQTIKIVFQPQHF.

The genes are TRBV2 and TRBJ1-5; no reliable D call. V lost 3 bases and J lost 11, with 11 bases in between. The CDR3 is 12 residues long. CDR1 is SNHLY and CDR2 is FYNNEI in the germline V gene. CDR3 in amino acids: CASSERPAAQHF. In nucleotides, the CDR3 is TGTGCCAGCAGTGAGAGGCCCGCGGCCCAGCATTTT. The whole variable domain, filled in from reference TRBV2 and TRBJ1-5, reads EPEVTQTPSHQVTQMGQEVILRCVPISNHLYFYWYRQILGQKVEFLVSFYNNEISEKSEIFDDQFSVERPDGSNFTLKIRSTKLEDSAMYFCASSERPAAQHFGDGTRLSIL.

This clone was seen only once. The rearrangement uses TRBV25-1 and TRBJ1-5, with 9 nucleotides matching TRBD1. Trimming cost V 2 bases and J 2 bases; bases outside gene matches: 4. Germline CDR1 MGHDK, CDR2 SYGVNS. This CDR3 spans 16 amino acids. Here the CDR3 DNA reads TGTGCCAGCAGTGAACGGGGACAGGGTGGCAATCAGCCCCAGCATTTT. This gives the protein CASSERGQGGNQPQHF.

The CDR3 bases are TGCGCCAGCTCAAGGGGACAGGGGGCCTCTGGAAACACCATATATTTT. Residues: CASSRGQGASGNTIYF. The chain couples TRBV10-2 to TRBJ1-3; 12 positions match TRBD1. Germline CDR1 is WSHSY and CDR2 is SAAADI. The CDR3 length is 16 residues. V was pared by 8 bases and J by 0 bases, with 5 bases of the junction left unmatched.

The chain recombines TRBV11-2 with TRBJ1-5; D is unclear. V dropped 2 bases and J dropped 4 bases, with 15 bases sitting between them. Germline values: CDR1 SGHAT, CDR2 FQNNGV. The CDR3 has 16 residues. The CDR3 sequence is CASSLKSFTINQPQHF. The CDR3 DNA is TGTGCCAGCAGCTTAAAGAGTTTTACGATTAATCAGCCCCAGCATTTT.

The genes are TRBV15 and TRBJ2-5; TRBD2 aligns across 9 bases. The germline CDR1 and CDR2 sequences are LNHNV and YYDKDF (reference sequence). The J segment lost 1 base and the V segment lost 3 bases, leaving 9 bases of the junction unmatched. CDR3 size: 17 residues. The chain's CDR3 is CATSRLKTSGVQETQYF. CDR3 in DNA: TGTGCCACCAGCAGGCTGAAGACTAGCGGAGTCCAAGAGACCCAGTACTTC.

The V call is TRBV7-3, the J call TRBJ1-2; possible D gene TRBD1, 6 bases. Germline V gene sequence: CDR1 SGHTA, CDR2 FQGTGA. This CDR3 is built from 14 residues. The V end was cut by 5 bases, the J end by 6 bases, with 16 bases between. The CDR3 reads CASSTRGATDGYTF. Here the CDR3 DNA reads TGTGCCAGCAGCACCCGGGGGGCTACGGATGGCTACACCTTC.

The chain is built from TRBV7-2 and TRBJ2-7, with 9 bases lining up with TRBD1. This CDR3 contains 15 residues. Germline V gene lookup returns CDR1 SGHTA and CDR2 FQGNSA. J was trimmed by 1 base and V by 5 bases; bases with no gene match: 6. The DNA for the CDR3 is TGTGCCAGCAGCCCCACAGGGGGCGAGTCCTACGAGCAGTACTTC. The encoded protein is CASSPTGGESYEQYF.

The CDR3 coding sequence is TGTGCCAGCAGCGCCCGGGACAGCGGCTCCGAGCAGTACTTC. It codes for CASSARDSGSEQYF. This sequence joins TRBV9 and TRBJ2-7, with TRBD1 matching over 7 bases. The ends lost 3 bases at V and 6 bases at J; junction bases unmatched: 9. The CDR3 length is 14 residues. Germline V CDR1 and CDR2: SGDLS, YYNGEE.

The CDR3 spells CASSLGRAGGPDSSDTQYF. CDR3 in DNA: TGTGCCAGCAGCTTAGGACGAGCGGGGGGCCCGGATTCGTCAGATACGCAGTATTTT. The chain uses TRBV7-2 and TRBJ2-3; TRBD2 aligns across 9 bases. After removal of 1 base from V and 4 bases from J, the junction contained 15 bases not matched to a gene. CDR3 size: 19 residues. CDR1 SGHTA and CDR2 FQGNSA come from the germline V gene.